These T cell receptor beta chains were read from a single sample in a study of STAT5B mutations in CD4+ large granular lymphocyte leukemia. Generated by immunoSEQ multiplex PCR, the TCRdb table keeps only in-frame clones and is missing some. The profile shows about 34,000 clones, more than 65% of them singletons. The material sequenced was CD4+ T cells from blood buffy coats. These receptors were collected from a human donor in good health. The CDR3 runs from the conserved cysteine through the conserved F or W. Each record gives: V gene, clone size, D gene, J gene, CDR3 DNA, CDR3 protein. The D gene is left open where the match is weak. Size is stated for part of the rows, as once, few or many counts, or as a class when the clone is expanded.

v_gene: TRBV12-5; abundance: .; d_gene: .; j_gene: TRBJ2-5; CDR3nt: TGTGCTAGTGGTTTGGTTCGGGGGAGGGGGCAGATGGAGACCCAGTACTTC; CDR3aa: CASGLVRGRGQMETQYF
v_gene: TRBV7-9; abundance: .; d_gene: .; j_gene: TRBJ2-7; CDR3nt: TGTGCCAGCAGCCCGGCGGTAGGCTACTACGAGCAGTACTTC; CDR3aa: CASSPAVGYYEQYF
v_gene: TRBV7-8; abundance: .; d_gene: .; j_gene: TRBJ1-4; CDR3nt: TGTGCCAGCAGCTTAGACCGGGGGGCAGGGACTAATGAAAAACTGTTTTTT; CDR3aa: CASSLDRGAGTNEKLFF
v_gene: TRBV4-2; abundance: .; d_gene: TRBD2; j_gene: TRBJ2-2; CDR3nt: TGTGCCAGCAGGGTAGCGGGAATCGACACCGGGGAGCTGTTTTTT; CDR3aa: CASRVAGIDTGELFF
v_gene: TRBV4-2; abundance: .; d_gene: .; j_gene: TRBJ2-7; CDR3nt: TGTGCCAGCAGCGTACGGATCGGTGGGGACGAGCAGTACTTC; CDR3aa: CASSVRIGGDEQYF
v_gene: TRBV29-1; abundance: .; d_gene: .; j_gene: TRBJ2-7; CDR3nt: TGCAGCGTTGTACTAGGCGCCTACGAGCAGTACTTC; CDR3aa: CSVVLGAYEQYF
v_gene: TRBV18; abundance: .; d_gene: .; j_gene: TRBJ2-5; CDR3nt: TGTGCCAGCTCACCCCCAGGGGCAAGGGAGACCCAGTACTTC; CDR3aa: CASSPPGARETQYF
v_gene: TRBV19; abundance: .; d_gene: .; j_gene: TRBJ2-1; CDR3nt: TGTGCCAGTAGTACTTCGGCAGCGGTGGATGAGCAGTTCTTC; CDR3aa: CASSTSAAVDEQFF
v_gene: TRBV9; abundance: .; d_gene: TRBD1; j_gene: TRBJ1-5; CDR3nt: TGTGCCAGCAGCGTAGATGGAGGGGGCCGTCAGCCCCAGCATTTT; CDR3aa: CASSVDGGGRQPQHF
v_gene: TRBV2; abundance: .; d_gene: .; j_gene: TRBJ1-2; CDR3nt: TGTGCCAGCAGTGAAAGGAGAAGGGGGGTTAACTATGGCTACACCTTC; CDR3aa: CASSERRRGVNYGYTF
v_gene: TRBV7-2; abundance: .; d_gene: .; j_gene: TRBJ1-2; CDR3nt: TGTGCCAGCAGCTTAAGGGCAGGTCAACACGACGCCCATGGCTACACCTTC; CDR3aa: CASSLRAGQHDAHGYTF
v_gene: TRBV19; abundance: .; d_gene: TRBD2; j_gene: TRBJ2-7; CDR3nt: TGTGCCAGTAGTCCGATAGGGAGCGGGAGACGAACTGCCTACGAGCAGTACTTC; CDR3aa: CASSPIGSGRRTAYEQYF
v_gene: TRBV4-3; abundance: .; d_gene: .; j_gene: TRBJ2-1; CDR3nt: TGCGCCAGCAGCCAAGATTTTACGGGCCTCCCAGTCAATGAGCAGTTCTTC; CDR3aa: CASSQDFTGLPVNEQFF
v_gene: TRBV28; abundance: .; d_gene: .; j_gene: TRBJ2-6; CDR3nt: TGTGCCAGCAGTCTGGTTCAACCTTCTGGGGCCAACGTCCTGACTTTC; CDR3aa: CASSLVQPSGANVLTF
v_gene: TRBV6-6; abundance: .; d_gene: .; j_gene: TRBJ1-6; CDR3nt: TGTGCCAGCAAGCAGGGGCAGAGCTCCTATAATTCACCCCTCCACTTT; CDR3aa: CASKQGQSSYNSPLHF
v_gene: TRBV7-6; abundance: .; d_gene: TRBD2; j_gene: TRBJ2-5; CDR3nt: TGTGCCAGCAGCTCCCTGACTAGCCCGGAGACCCAGTACTTC; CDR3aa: CASSSLTSPETQYF
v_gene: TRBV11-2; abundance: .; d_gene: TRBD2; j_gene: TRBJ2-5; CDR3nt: TGTGCCAGCAGCCCAAGCGGGGGGGGAGAGACCCAGTACTTC; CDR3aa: CASSPSGGGETQYF
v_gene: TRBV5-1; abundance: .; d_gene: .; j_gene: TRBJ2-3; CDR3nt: TGCGCCAGCAGCTATTATGGGACGGTTAGCACAGATACGCAGTATTTT; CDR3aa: CASSYYGTVSTDTQYF
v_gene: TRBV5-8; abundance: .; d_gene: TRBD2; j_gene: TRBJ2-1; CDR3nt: TGTGCCAGCAGCTTGACTAGCGGGAGTTGGTACAATGAGCAGTTCTTC; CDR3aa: CASSLTSGSWYNEQFF
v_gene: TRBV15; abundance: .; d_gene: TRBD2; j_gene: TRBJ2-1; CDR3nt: TGTGCCACCAGCAGAGTTAGGCTAGCGGGACTTAGGAATGAGCAGTTCTTC; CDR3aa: CATSRVRLAGLRNEQFF
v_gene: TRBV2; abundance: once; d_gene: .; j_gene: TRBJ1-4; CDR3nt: TGTGCCAGCAGTGAATTTGGGCAGCCAACTAATGAAAAACTGTTTTTT; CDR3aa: CASSEFGQPTNEKLFF
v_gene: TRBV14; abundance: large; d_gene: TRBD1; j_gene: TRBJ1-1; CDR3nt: TGTGCCAGCAGCCATCTGACAGGGAAGGGCACTGAAGCTTTCTTT; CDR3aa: CASSHLTGKGTEAFF